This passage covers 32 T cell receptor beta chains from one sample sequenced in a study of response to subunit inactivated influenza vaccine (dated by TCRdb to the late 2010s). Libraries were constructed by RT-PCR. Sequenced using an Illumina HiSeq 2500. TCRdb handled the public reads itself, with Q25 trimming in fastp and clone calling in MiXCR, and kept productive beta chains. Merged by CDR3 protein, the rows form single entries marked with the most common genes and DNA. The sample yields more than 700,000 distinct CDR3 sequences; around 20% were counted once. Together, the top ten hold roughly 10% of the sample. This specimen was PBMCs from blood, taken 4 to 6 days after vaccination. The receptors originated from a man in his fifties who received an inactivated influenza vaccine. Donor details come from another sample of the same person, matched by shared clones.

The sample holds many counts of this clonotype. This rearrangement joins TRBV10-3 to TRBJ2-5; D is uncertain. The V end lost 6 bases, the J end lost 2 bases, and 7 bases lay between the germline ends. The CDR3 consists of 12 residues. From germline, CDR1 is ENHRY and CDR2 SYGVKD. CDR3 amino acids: CAIRDRQETQYF. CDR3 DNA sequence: TGTGCCATCAGGGATCGTCAAGAGACCCAGTACTTC.

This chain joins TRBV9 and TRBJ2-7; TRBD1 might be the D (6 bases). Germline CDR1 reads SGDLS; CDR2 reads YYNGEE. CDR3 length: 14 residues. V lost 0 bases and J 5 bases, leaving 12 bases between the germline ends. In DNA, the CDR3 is TGTGCCAGCAGCGTAGACACAGGGCGGCACGAGCAGTACTTC. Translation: CASSVDTGRHEQYF. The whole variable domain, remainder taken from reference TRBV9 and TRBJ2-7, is DSGVTQTPKHLITATGQRVTLRCSPRSGDLSVYWYQQSLDQGLQFLIQYYNGEERAKGNILERFSAQQFPDLHSELNLSSLELGDSALYFCASSVDTGRHEQYFGPGTRLTVT.

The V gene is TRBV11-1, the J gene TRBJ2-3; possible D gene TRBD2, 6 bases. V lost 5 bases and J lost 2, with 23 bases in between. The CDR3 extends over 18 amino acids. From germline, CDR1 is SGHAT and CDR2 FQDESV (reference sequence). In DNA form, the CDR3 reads TGTGCCAGCAGCCCGCGGGACCGCCTTTCCTTTTTCACAGATACGCAGTATTTT. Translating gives CASSPRDRLSFFTDTQYF.

The CDR3 DNA reads TGCGCCAGCAGCGACCGATCGCCGGGTCCCTTGCACAATGAGCAGTTCTTC. Translation: CASSDRSPGPLHNEQFF. This chain connects TRBV5-1 to TRBJ2-1; D ambiguous. CDR1 SGHRS and CDR2 YFSETQ come from the germline V gene. The germline V and J ends were trimmed by 4 bases and 5 bases, with 22 bases remaining between them. The CDR3 is 17 residues long.

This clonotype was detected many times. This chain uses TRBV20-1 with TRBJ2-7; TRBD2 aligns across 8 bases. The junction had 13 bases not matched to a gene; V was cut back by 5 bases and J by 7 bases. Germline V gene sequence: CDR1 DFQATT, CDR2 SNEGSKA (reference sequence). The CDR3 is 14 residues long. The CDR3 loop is CSAFGPGTSLEQYF. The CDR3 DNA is TGCAGTGCTTTTGGACCTGGGACTAGTCTTGAGCAGTACTTC.

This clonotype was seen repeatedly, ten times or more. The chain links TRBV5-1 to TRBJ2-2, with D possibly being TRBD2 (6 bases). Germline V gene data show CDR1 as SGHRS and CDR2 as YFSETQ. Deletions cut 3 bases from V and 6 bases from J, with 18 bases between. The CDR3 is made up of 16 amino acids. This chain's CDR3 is CASSSWGEISAGELFF. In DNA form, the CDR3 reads TGCGCCAGCAGCTCGTGGGGGGAGATAAGCGCCGGGGAGCTGTTTTTT. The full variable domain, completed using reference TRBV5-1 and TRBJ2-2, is KAGVTQTPRYLIKTRGQQVTLSCSPISGHRSVSWYQQTPGQGLQFLFEYFSETQRNKGNFPGRFSGRQFSNSRSEMNVSTLELGDSALYLCASSSWGEISAGELFFGEGSRLTVL.

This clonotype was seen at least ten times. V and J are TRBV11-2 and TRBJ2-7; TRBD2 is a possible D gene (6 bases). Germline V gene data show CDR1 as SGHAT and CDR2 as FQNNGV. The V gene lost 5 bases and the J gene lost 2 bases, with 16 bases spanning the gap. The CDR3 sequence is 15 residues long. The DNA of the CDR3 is TGTGCCAGCAGCCTAGGAGGGACGGCGACCTACGAGCAGTACTTC. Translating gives CASSLGGTATYEQYF.

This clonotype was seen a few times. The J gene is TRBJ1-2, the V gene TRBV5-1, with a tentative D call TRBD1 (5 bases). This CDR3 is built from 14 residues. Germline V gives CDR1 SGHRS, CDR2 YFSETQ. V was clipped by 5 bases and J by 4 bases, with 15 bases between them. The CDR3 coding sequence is TGCGCCAGCAGACTCGAGGAGGGGACCTATGGCTACACCTTC. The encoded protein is CASRLEEGTYGYTF.

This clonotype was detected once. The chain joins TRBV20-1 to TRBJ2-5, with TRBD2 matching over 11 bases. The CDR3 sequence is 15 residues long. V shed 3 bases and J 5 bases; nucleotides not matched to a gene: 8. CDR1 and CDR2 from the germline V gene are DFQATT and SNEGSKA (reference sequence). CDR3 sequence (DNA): TGCAGTGCTAGCAATACCCTAGCGGGAGGTGAGACCCAGTACTTC. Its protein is CSASNTLAGGETQYF.

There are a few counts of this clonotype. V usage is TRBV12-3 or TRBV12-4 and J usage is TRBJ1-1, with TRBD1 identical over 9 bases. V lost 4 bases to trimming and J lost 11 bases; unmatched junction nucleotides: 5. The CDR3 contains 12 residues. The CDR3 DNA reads TGTGCCAGCAGTTCGACAGGGGGTTGGGCTTTCTTT. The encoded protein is CASSSTGGWAFF.

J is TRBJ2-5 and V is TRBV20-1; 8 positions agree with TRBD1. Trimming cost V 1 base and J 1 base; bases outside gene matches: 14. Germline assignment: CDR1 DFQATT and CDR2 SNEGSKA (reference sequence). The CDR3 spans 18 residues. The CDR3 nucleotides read TGCAGTGCTAGAGGGACAGGGTTGGATTTCTTACTCCAAGAGACCCAGTACTTC. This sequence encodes CSARGTGLDFLLQETQYF.

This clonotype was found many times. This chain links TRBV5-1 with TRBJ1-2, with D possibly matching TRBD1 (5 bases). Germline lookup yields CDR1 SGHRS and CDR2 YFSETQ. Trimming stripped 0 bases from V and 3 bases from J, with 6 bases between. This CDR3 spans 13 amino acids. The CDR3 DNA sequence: TGCGCCAGCAGCTTGGCGGGGGACTATGGCTACACCTTC. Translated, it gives CASSLAGDYGYTF.

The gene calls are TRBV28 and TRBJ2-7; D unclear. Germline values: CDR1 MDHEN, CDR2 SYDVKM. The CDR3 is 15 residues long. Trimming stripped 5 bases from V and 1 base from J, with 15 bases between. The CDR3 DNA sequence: TGTGCCAGCAGTACCTTTCCGGGTAGGTCCTACGAGCAGTACTTC. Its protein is CASSTFPGRSYEQYF.

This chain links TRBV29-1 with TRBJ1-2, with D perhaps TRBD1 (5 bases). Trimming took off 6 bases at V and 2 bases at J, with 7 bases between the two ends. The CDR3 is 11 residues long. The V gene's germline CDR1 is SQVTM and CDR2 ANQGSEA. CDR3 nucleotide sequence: TGCAGCGTCGACAGCAACTATGGCTACACCTTC. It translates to CSVDSNYGYTF.

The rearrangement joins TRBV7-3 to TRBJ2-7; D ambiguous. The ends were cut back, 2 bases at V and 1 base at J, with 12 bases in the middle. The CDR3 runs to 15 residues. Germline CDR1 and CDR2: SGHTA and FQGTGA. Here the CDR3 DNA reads TGTGCCAGCAGCTTAGGGCCGGCCCAATCCTACGAGCAGTACTTC. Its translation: CASSLGPAQSYEQYF.

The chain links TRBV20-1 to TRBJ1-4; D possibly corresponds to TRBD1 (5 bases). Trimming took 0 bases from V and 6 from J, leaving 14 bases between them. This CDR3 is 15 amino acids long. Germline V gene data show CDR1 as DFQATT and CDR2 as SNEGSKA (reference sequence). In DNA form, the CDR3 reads TGCAGTGCTAGAGACCCCCGGGACCTAGATGAAAAACTGTTTTTT. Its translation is CSARDPRDLDEKLFF.

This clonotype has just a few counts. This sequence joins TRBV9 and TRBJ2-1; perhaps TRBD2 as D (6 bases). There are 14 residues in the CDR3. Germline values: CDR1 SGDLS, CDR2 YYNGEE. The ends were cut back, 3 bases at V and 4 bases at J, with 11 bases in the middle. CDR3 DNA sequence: TGTGCCAGCAGCGCGACCGGGACTTACAATGAGCAGTTCTTC. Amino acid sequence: CASSATGTYNEQFF. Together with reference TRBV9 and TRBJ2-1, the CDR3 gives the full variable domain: DSGVTQTPKHLITATGQRVTLRCSPRSGDLSVYWYQQSLDQGLQFLIQYYNGEERAKGNILERFSAQQFPDLHSELNLSSLELGDSALYFCASSATGTYNEQFFGPGTRLTVL.

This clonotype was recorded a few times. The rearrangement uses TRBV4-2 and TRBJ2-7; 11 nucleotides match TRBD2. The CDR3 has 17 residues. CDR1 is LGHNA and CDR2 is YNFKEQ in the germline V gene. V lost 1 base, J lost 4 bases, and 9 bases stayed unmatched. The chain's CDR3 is CASSQGITSGGGYEQYF. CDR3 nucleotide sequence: TGTGCCAGCAGCCAAGGTATAACTAGCGGGGGAGGATACGAGCAGTACTTC.

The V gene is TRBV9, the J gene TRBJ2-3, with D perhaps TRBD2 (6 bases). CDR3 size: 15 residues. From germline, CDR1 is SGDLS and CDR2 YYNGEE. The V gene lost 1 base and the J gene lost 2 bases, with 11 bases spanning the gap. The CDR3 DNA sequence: TGTGCCAGCAGCGTAAGGCGGGGATCCACAGATACGCAGTATTTT. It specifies CASSVRRGSTDTQYF.

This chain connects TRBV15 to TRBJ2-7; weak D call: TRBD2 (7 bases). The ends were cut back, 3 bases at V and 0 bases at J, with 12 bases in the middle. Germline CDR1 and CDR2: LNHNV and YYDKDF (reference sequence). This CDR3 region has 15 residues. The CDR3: CATSRGGGDSYEQYF. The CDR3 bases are TGTGCCACCAGCAGGGGAGGGGGGGACTCCTACGAGCAGTACTTC.

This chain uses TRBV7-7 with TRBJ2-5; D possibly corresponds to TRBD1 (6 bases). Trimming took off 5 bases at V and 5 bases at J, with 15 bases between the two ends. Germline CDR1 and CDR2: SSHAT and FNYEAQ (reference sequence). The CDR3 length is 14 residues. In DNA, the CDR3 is TGTGCCAGCAGCGAAAGGACAGATCGGGAGACCCAGTACTTC. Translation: CASSERTDRETQYF.

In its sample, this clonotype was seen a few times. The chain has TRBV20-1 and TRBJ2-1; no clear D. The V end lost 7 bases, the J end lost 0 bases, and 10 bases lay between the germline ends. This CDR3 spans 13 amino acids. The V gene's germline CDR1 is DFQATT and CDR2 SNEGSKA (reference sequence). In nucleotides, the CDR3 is TGCAGTGGGGGTGGCAGCTCCTACAATGAGCAGTTCTTC. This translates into CSGGGSSYNEQFF.

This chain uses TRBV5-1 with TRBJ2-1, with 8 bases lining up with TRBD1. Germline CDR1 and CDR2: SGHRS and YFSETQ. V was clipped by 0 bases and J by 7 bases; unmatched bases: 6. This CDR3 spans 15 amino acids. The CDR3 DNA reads TGCGCCAGCAGCTTGGGGAGACAGGGGAGGAATGAGCAGTTCTTC. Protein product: CASSLGRQGRNEQFF.

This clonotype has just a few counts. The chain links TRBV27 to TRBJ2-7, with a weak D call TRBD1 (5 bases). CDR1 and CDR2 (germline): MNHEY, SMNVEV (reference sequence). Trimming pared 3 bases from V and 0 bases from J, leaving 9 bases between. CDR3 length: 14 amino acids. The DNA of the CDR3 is TGTGCCAGCAGTTTGTCCGACAGCTCCTACGAGCAGTACTTC. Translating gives CASSLSDSSYEQYF.

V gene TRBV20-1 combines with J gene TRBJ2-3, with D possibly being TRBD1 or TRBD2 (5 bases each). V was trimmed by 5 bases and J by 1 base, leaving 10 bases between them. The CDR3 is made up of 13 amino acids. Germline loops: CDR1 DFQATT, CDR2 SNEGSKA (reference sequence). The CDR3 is CSAPRDGTDTQYF. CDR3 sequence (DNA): TGCAGTGCTCCCAGGGACGGCACAGATACGCAGTATTTT.

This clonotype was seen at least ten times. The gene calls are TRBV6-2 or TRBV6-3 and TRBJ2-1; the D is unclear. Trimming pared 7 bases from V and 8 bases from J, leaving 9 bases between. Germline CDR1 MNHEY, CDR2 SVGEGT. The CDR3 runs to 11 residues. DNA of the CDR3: TGTGCCAGCACCAACGGGTATGAGCAGTTCTTC. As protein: CASTNGYEQFF.

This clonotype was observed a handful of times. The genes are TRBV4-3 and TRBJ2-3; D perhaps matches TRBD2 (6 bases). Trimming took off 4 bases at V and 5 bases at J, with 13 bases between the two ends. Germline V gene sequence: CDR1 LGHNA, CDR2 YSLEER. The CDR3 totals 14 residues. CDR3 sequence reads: CASSRRGIRDTQYF. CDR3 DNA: TGCGCCAGCAGCCGCCGGGGGATAAGAGATACGCAGTATTTT.

CDR3 sequence: CASSVRNSPLHF. In DNA form, the CDR3 reads TGTGCCAGCAGCGTGAGGAATTCACCCCTCCACTTT. The chain employs TRBV9 and TRBJ1-6; the D is unclear. Deletions cut 2 bases from V and 7 bases from J, with 4 bases between. The germline gives CDR1 SGDLS, CDR2 YYNGEE. CDR3 length: 12 residues. Based on the CDR3 plus reference TRBV9 and TRBJ1-6, the full variable domain is DSGVTQTPKHLITATGQRVTLRCSPRSGDLSVYWYQQSLDQGLQFLIQYYNGEERAKGNILERFSAQQFPDLHSELNLSSLELGDSALYFCASSVRNSPLHFGNGTRLTVT.

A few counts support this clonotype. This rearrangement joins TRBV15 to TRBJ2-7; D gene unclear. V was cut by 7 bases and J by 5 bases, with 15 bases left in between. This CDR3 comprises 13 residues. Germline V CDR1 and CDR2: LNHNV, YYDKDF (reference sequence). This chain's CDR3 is CATKVLGTHEQYF. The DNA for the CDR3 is TGTGCCACCAAGGTCCTGGGAACCCACGAGCAGTACTTC.

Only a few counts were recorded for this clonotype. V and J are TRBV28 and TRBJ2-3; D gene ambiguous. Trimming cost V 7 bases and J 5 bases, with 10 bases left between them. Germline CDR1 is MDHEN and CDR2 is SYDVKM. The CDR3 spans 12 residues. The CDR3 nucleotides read TGTGCCAGCAAACTGCCTGGAGATACGCAGTATTTT. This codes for CASKLPGDTQYF. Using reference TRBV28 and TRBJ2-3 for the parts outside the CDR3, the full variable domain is DVKVTQSSRYLVKRTGEKVFLECVQDMDHENMFWYRQDPGLGLRLIYFSYDVKMKEKGDIPEGYSVSREKKERFSLILESASTNQTSMYLCASKLPGDTQYFGPGTRLTVL.

Here the CDR3 reads CAIRQEETQYF. The DNA for the CDR3 is TGTGCCATCAGGCAAGAAGAGACCCAGTACTTC. This chain joins TRBV10-3 and TRBJ2-5; D is unresolved. Trimming stripped 6 bases from V and 3 bases from J, with 5 bases between. The CDR3 length is 11 residues. Germline values: CDR1 ENHRY, CDR2 SYGVKD.

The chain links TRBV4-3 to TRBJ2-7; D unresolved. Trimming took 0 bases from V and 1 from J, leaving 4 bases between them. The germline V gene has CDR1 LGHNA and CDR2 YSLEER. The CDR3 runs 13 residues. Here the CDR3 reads CASSQEMSYEQYF. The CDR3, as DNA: TGCGCCAGCAGCCAAGAAATGTCCTACGAGCAGTACTTC.